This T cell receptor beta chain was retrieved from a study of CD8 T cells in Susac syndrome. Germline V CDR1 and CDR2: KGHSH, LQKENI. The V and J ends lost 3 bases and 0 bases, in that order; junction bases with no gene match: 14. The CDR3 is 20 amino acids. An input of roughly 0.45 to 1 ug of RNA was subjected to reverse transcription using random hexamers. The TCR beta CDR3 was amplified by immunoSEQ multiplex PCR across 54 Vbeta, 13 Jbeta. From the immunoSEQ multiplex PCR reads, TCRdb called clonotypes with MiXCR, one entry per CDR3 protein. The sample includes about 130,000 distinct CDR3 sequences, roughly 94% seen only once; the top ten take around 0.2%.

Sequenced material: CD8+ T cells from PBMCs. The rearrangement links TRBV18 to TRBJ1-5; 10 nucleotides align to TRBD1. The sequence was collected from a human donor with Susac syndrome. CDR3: CASSPDARLDRGYSNQPQHF. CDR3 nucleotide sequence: TGTGCCAGCTCACCCGACGCTCGATTGGACAGGGGGTATAGCAATCAGCCCCAGCATTTT.